The 7 T cell receptor beta chains below all came from one sample that was sequenced in a study of blood T cells in healthy people across ages. Through a sample-barcoded 5' primer and a J-beta primer mix, a second PCR was run for about 6 to 12 cycles. TCRdb reprocessed the 5' RACE reads via MiXCR and lists one record per CDR3 protein. The sample has hundreds of thousands of distinct CDR3 sequences; roughly 21% are singletons. The sample taken for sequencing was blood. Source of these receptors: a man aged 70 or older in good health.

CDR3 DNA sequence: TGTGCCAGCAGTGCAGCGACAGGGGCTAACTATGGCTACACCTTC. Amino acids: CASSAATGANYGYTF. This chain uses TRBV28 with TRBJ1-2; 8 positions agree with TRBD1. V lost 5 bases and J lost 0; bases outside the gene matches: 5. The germline gives CDR1 MDHEN, CDR2 SYDVKM. The CDR3 has 15 amino acids.

This clonotype was observed a few times. The chain links TRBV20-1 to TRBJ2-7; TRBD2 aligns across 11 bases. This CDR3 is 15 amino acids long. The ends lost 6 bases at V and 5 bases at J; junction bases unmatched: 12. CDR1 DFQATT and CDR2 SNEGSKA come from the germline V gene (reference sequence). The CDR3, as DNA: TGCAGTGCGACAGAACTAGCGGGAGTTAGAGACGAGCAGTACTTC. Encoded protein: CSATELAGVRDEQYF.

This clonotype was observed at least ten times. A junction end diverges from the germline sequence, so it may reflect a read error. The V gene is TRBV5-1, the J gene TRBJ2-5; the D gene is possibly TRBD1 (6 bases). From germline, CDR1 is SGHRS and CDR2 YFSETQ. This CDR3 region has 14 residues. The CDR3 loop is CASSLDSLQETQYF. In DNA form, the CDR3 reads TGTGCCAGCAGCTTGGACAGTCTTCAAGAGACCCAGTACTTC.

V gene TRBV28 combines with J gene TRBJ2-7; maybe TRBD1 (6 bases). The length of the CDR3 is 15 residues. The germline CDR1 and CDR2 sequences are MDHEN and SYDVKM. V dropped 6 bases and J dropped 2 bases, with 17 bases sitting between them. The CDR3 region is CASSPNRQVTYEQYF. Written as DNA, the CDR3 is TGTGCCAGCAGCCCTAATCGACAGGTGACCTACGAGCAGTACTTC.

The J gene is TRBJ1-2, the V gene TRBV20-1; D not resolved. CDR1 is DFQATT and CDR2 is SNEGSKA in the germline V gene (reference sequence). Deletions cut 1 base from V and 4 bases from J, with 16 bases between. This CDR3 contains 15 residues. Here the CDR3 DNA reads TGCAGTGCTAGAGCCCCTGGGATCCTCGGCTATGGCTACACCTTC. Encoded protein: CSARAPGILGYGYTF.

V and J are TRBV20-1 and TRBJ2-7, with a weak D call TRBD1 (5 bases). Deletions cut 3 bases from V and 5 bases from J, with 17 bases between. Germline V lookup: CDR1 DFQATT, CDR2 SNEGSKA (reference sequence). This CDR3 region has 14 residues. In nucleotides, the CDR3 is TGCAGTGCTAGTGGTGTCAGGGTGGATCACGAGCAGTACTTC. Residues: CSASGVRVDHEQYF.

This clonotype was counted only a few times. This chain connects TRBV20-1 to TRBJ2-5; a weak D match, TRBD2 (5 bases). Germline CDR1 is DFQATT and CDR2 is SNEGSKA (reference sequence). Trimming cost V 3 bases and J 1 base, with 12 bases left between them. The CDR3 loop spans 14 amino acids. CDR3 in DNA: TGCAGTGCTAGGGTTCGGGGTTTCCAAGAGACCCAGTACTTC. This translates into CSARVRGFQETQYF.